This note documents a single TCR beta chain sequence. Profiled with immunoSEQ multiplex PCR; TCRdb holds only in-frame clones, not every one. The sample comprises more than 200,000 clones, roughly 80% of which are singletons, and under 5% rests with the top ten. The record originates from a study of blood T cell repertoires in COVID-19. The germline CDR1 and CDR2 sequences are MNHEY and SVGAGI. The CDR3 sequence is 15 residues long. The V end was cut by 5 bases, the J end by 3 bases, with 13 bases between. The chain recombines TRBV6-5 with TRBJ1-4, with D maybe TRBD1 (6 bases). Sequencing was done on a sample of peripheral blood. The origin of this receptor is a man aged 55-75 years with acute or convalescent COVID-19. CDR3 bases: TGTGCCAGCAGTCCGAGGACAGCCTCTAATGAAAAACTGTTTTTT. This gives the protein CASSPRTASNEKLFF.